This T cell receptor (beta chain) appears in the sequencing data of a study of T cell repertoires in cytomegalovirus infection. Study-level information: Selected CMV epitopes included recently identified HLA-C-restricted ones as well as well-studied HLA-B-restricted ones. Both a matching HLA type and CMV infection were indicated by public TCR beta signatures.

This CDR3 comprises 15 residues. Deletions cut 3 bases from V and 4 bases from J, with 15 bases between. Germline V gene data show CDR1 as LNHDA and CDR2 as SQIVND (reference sequence). One entry per CDR3 protein results from TCRdb running MiXCR on the reads. This table holds roughly 990,000 distinct CDR3 sequences, approximately 31% found once. This clonotype occurred a few times. Its cognate antigen is unknown. General study points: CMV-specific HLA-C-restricted TCR beta clonotypes dominated the ex vivo response.

This TCR was recovered from a human donor in good health (CMV status not recorded). Some clones in this sample may be carry-over from other donors' samples. This rearrangement joins TRBV19 to TRBJ1-1, with D possibly being TRBD1 (6 bases). Here the sequenced sample was cultured CD8+ T cells from PBMCs, taken from culture after CMV antigen stimulation. DNA of the CDR3: TGTGCCAGTAGTATCGAAACAGGGTCGGGCACTGAAGCTTTCTTT. The encoded protein is CASSIETGSGTEAFF.